The source of this T cell receptor (beta chain) is a study of molecular identifiers for immune sequencing clone quantification. Between the trimmed V and J ends, which lost 2 bases and 4 bases, there was a span of 14 bases. CDR3 length equals 15 residues. CDR1 and CDR2 (germline): LGHNA, YSLEER. Previously reported methods and listed TCR primers produced the bulk TCR libraries. TCRdb reprocessed the PCR reads via MiXCR and lists one record per CDR3 protein. The sample records some 650,000 distinct CDR3 sequences, 15% to 20% being singletons. Regarding the study as a whole: Clones above 20 RNA copies contained over 97% of effector molecules but under 1% of naive ones.

With regard to this clonotype: Its antigen remains unidentified.

Sequenced input: naive CD8+ T cells from blood, with Jurkat cell RNA spiked in. Subset denoted: FACS-sorted CD8+CD4-CCR7+CD45RA+ naive T cells. The J gene is TRBJ1-2, the V gene TRBV4-3, with D perhaps TRBD1 (5 bases). The TCR was taken from a human donor in good health. Some libraries in this study had Jurkat cell RNA spiked in. Written as DNA, the CDR3 is TGCGCCAGCAGCCAATCATGGGACCGTAGCTATGGCTACACCTTC. Protein: CASSQSWDRSYGYTF.